This entry lists 20 T cell receptor beta chains sequenced from one sample in a study of CD8 T cells in ankylosing spondylitis. MiXCR, run by TCRdb on the 5' RACE reads, gives a single entry per CDR3 protein. The data contain about 240,000 distinct CDR3 sequences, approximately 11% of them seen just once; the ten biggest clones take up 6% to 7.5%. Specimen: blood, either unsorted or a sorted T cell fraction (not recorded which). These TCRs come from a male donor with ankylosing spondylitis or in good health (not recorded which).

This clonotype was recorded at least ten times. The rearrangement uses TRBV6-1 and TRBJ1-2, with D maybe TRBD1 (6 bases). The CDR3 has 14 amino acids. Germline values: CDR1 MNHNS, CDR2 SASEGT. V lost 6 bases, J lost 4 bases, and 15 bases lay in between. In DNA, the CDR3 is TGTGCCAGCAGGCCCGGGGGGGGCAGCTATGGCTACACCTTC. Translated: CASRPGGGSYGYTF.

The table lists this clonotype with many counts. In nucleotides, the CDR3 is TGCGCCAGCAGCATGACTAGCGGGGGGCCAAATGAGCAGTTCTTC. Translated: CASSMTSGGPNEQFF. The chain has TRBV5-1 and TRBJ2-1; 13 bases agree with TRBD2. The germline V gene encodes CDR1 SGHRS and CDR2 YFSETQ. The CDR3 has 15 residues. J gave up 7 bases and V 4 bases, and 5 bases lay outside the gene matches.

This clonotype was seen repeatedly, ten times or more. This chain uses TRBV7-3 with TRBJ2-3; TRBD2 might be the D (5 bases). Looked up from germline, CDR1 is SGHTA and CDR2 is FQGTGA. V gave up 4 bases and J gave up 1 base, with 12 bases separating them. This CDR3 has 15 amino acids. As DNA, the CDR3 is TGTGCCAGCAGCTCCCGGAGTAGCGGCACAGATACGCAGTATTTT. It translates to CASSSRSSGTDTQYF.

In this sample, this clonotype turned up many times. The J gene is TRBJ1-2, the V gene TRBV3-1, with 8 positions matching TRBD1. Germline CDR1 and CDR2: LGHDT and YNNKEL (reference sequence). The CDR3 consists of 14 residues. V was pared by 1 base and J by 8 bases, with 6 bases of the junction left unmatched. CDR3 nucleotides: TGTGCCAGCAGCCAAGTGACCGGGACAGGCGGCTACACCTTC. Translating it yields CASSQVTGTGGYTF.

This clonotype was observed at least ten times. The chain uses TRBV15 and TRBJ2-1; TRBD1 aligns across 8 bases. Trimming cost V 4 bases and J 5 bases; bases outside gene matches: 10. Germline V gene data show CDR1 as LNHNV and CDR2 as YYDKDF (reference sequence). CDR3 length equals 16 residues. CDR3 loop: CATSTPETGDHNEQFF. The DNA for the CDR3 is TGTGCCACCAGCACTCCCGAGACAGGGGACCACAATGAGCAGTTCTTC.

This clonotype was counted ten times or more. The chain combines TRBV20-1 with TRBJ2-7; 7 bases align to TRBD1. V shed 4 bases, J shed 0 bases, and the junction held 3 bases outside the gene matches. Germline V gene sequence: CDR1 DFQATT, CDR2 SNEGSKA (reference sequence). This CDR3 spans 13 amino acids. CDR3 sequence (DNA): TGCAGTGCTACCGACAGGGTCTCCTACGAGCAGTACTTC. Translated, it gives CSATDRVSYEQYF.

This clonotype was seen at least ten times. V usage is TRBV28 and J usage is TRBJ2-7; tentatively, D is TRBD1 (6 bases). The CDR3 extends over 13 amino acids. The germline V gene encodes CDR1 MDHEN and CDR2 SYDVKM. V shed 6 bases and J shed 2 bases, with 11 bases lying between them. CDR3 DNA sequence: TGTGCCAGCAGGGACAGATTTACCTACGAGCAGTACTTC. Its protein is CASRDRFTYEQYF.

In its sample, this clonotype was seen once. This sequence may be a read error, since a much larger clone differs from it by one base. The rearrangement joins TRBV6-9 to TRBJ1-3, with D unresolved. This CDR3 comprises 16 residues. Trimming cost V 7 bases and J 9 bases, with 25 bases left between them. Germline V lookup: CDR1 MNHGY, CDR2 SVAAGI. The CDR3 region is CASMSRVPASRSTIYF. In nucleotides, the CDR3 is TGTGCCAGCATGTCCAGAGTACCCGCTTCTCGGAGCACCATATATTTT.

This clonotype was recorded at least ten times. V gene TRBV12-3 or TRBV12-4 combines with J gene TRBJ1-1, with 9 bases identical to TRBD1. V lost 1 base and J lost 11; bases outside the gene matches: 5. This CDR3 region has 13 residues. The CDR3: CASSLGRDREAFF. As DNA, the CDR3 is TGTGCCAGCAGTTTAGGCCGGGACAGGGAGGCTTTCTTT.

There are many counts of this clonotype. The chain links TRBV5-1 to TRBJ1-5; possible D gene TRBD1, 5 bases. The V and J ends lost 4 bases and 0 bases respectively, with 11 bases between them. The CDR3 has 15 residues. Germline CDR1 and CDR2: SGHRS and YFSETQ. CDR3 nucleotide sequence: TGCGCCAGCAGCCCTCAAGGGGATAGCAATCAGCCCCAGCATTTT. Translating gives CASSPQGDSNQPQHF.

This clonotype occurred many times. The chain links TRBV9 to TRBJ2-3; D uncertain. V was cut by 1 base and J by 0 bases, with 12 bases left in between. The length of the CDR3 is 16 residues. Germline loops: CDR1 SGDLS, CDR2 YYNGEE. The CDR3 sequence: CASSVTSTISTDTQYF. The DNA of the CDR3 is TGTGCCAGCAGCGTAACCTCGACAATCAGCACAGATACGCAGTATTTT.

In this sample, this clonotype turned up many times. J is TRBJ1-1 and V is TRBV12-3 or TRBV12-4; no definite D call. V was pared by 5 bases and J by 3 bases, with 10 bases between. The CDR3 has 13 residues. CDR3 nucleotide sequence: TGTGCCAGCAGTCAAGGCGAGGACACTGAAGCTTTCTTT. Translating it yields CASSQGEDTEAFF.

This chain joins TRBV4-1 and TRBJ2-1; perhaps TRBD1 as D (6 bases). The ends were cut back, 0 bases at V and 8 bases at J, with 14 bases in the middle. The CDR3 spans 15 residues. Germline V CDR1 and CDR2: MGHRA, YSYEKL. The CDR3 region has the DNA TGCGCCAGCAGCCAAGATACAGGGTATGGGGATGAGCAGTTCTTC. Its protein product is CASSQDTGYGDEQFF.

This clonotype was seen a handful of times. This chain's CDR3 is CASSPGIAGDLNEQFF. CDR3 in DNA: TGTGCCAGCTCACCAGGAATAGCGGGAGACCTCAATGAGCAGTTCTTC. The chain has TRBV18 and TRBJ2-1; 9 bases match TRBD2. The CDR3 is made up of 16 amino acids. The germline V gene encodes CDR1 KGHSH and CDR2 LQKENI. V trimming: 2 bases; J trimming: 6 bases; junction bases outside the gene matches: 8.

This clonotype has just a few counts. This chain uses TRBV24-1 with TRBJ2-7; 11 bases match TRBD2. Germline CDR1 KGHDR, CDR2 SFDVKD. The CDR3 extends over 13 amino acids. V was pared by 5 bases and J by 10 bases, with 6 bases of the junction left unmatched. In nucleotides, the CDR3 is TGTGCCACCAGTGCTGCTAGCGGGAGGCCTCAGTACTTC. Its translation is CATSAASGRPQYF.

This clonotype was seen at least ten times. The CDR3 region is CASSPRLATSTDTQYF. CDR3 coding DNA: TGTGCCAGCAGCCCGAGACTAGCGACTAGCACAGATACGCAGTATTTT. This chain uses TRBV7-2 with TRBJ2-3, with 8 positions matching TRBD2. V shed 5 bases and J 0 bases; nucleotides not matched to a gene: 7. Germline V gene sequence: CDR1 SGHTA, CDR2 FQGNSA. The CDR3 sequence is 16 residues long.

The chain recombines TRBV3-1 with TRBJ2-7; D is undetermined. CDR1 LGHDT and CDR2 YNNKEL come from the germline V gene (reference sequence). The ends were cut back, 6 bases at V and 4 bases at J, with 10 bases in the middle. The length of the CDR3 is 12 residues. In DNA, the CDR3 is TGTGCCAGCAGTCTATGGGGTTACGAGCAGTACTTC. Its protein is CASSLWGYEQYF.

The rearrangement uses TRBV11-2 and TRBJ1-6; D unresolved. Germline-derived CDR1 and CDR2 are SGHAT and FQNNGV. Trimming pared 5 bases from V and 8 bases from J, leaving 13 bases between. The CDR3 has 14 residues. The CDR3 is CASSLPYRDSPLHF. CDR3 nucleotide sequence: TGTGCCAGCAGCCTCCCATATAGGGATTCACCCCTCCACTTT.

This clonotype was found many times. The rearrangement links TRBV12-3 or TRBV12-4 to TRBJ2-5; 7 bases are a match to TRBD2. Trimming cost V 6 bases and J 5 bases; bases outside gene matches: 6. CDR3 length: 13 amino acids. CDR3 region: CASRTTSAETQYF. CDR3 nucleotide sequence: TGTGCCAGCAGAACCACTAGCGCCGAGACCCAGTACTTC.

This clonotype showed up just once. The chain uses TRBV20-1 and TRBJ2-1, with 7 nucleotides matching TRBD1. This CDR3 is built from 15 residues. Germline V CDR1 and CDR2: DFQATT, SNEGSKA (reference sequence). The junction had 4 bases not matched to a gene; V was cut back by 0 bases and J by 2 bases. CDR3 coding DNA: TGCAGTGCTAGAGATCCCCAGGGGGCCTACAATGAGCAGTTCTTC. Translation gives CSARDPQGAYNEQFF.